This paragraph reports one T cell receptor beta chain. The antigen is unknown. Some clones are missing from TCRdb's copy, which holds only in-frame ones; the method was immunoSEQ multiplex PCR. The sample shows a few hundred thousand clones, around nine tenths of them seen only once. The donors were members of the validation cohort, which comprised under 150 subjects and was separate from the first cohort of 666 subjects. These data come from a study of cytomegalovirus exposure and HLA in healthy donors. Study results and limitations: Most TCRs appeared rarely, but some public TCRs recurred in many donors. Investigators reported some 150 TCR beta chains as tied to cytomegalovirus. Through in vitro validation, a few CMV-associated chains were shown to be specific for CMV antigens.

The CDR3 contains 14 residues. V dropped 7 bases and J dropped 8 bases, with 20 bases sitting between them. Germline-derived CDR1 and CDR2 are LNHDA and SQIVND (reference sequence). The rearrangement uses TRBV19 and TRBJ1-2; D might be TRBD1 (5 bases). The source is a woman aged 18-35 years in good health and CMV-seronegative. Sequenced input: PBMCs. CDR3 protein: CASTSGGNLVGYTF. CDR3 nucleotides: TGTGCCAGTACCTCTGGGGGGAACCTCGTAGGCTACACCTTC.